The 23 T cell receptor beta chains below all came from one sample that was sequenced in a study of T cells in localized non-small cell lung cancer (TCRdb year 2020). Library preparation was by the immunoSEQ multiplex PCR assay. What TCRdb holds here is the immuneACCESS table cut down to in-frame rearrangements. Part of the clones is not present; checked against another copy, under half of the missing clones reflect an unresolved V gene, and the others are unexplained. The sample includes around 1,800 clones, with about 30% observed a single time. The ten largest account for about 12% of the sample. The material was normal lung tissue next to the tumor, obtained before any cancer treatment. All receptors come from a woman aged 40-69 years with stage I lung adenocarcinoma.

The chain combines TRBV11-3 with TRBJ1-2, with 7 bases aligning to TRBD1. Germline loops: CDR1 SGHNT, CDR2 YENEEA. This CDR3 has 15 residues. Germline trimming cut 4 bases from V and 1 base from J; bases unmatched to any gene: 6. CDR3 in amino acids: CASSYPGGDNYGYTF. CDR3 coding DNA: TGTGCCAGCAGCTATCCAGGGGGTGATAACTATGGCTACACCTTC.

Concerning this clone itself: The junction departs from germline at one end; a sequencing error may be responsible. The chain employs TRBV6-8 and TRBJ2-2; 7 bases are a match to TRBD1. The germline V gene has CDR1 MNHGY and CDR2 SAAAGT. The CDR3 is 16 amino acids. Written as DNA, the CDR3 is TGTGCCATCAGTTCCGGGACAGACACGAACACCGGGGAGCTGTTTTTT. Its translation is CAISSGTDTNTGELFF.

Judged by abundance, this clone is medium-sized. The V call is TRBV11-3, the J call TRBJ2-1; TRBD1 aligns across 8 bases. Germline-derived CDR1 and CDR2 are SGHNT and YENEEA. The trim removed 7 bases at V and 6 bases at J, leaving 8 bases unmatched. CDR3 length equals 14 residues. As DNA, the CDR3 is TGTGCCAGCAAGGAGACAGGGGTAGGCAATGAGCAGTTCTTC. Protein product: CASKETGVGNEQFF.

In its sample, this clone was seen a few times. The genes are TRBV6-8 and TRBJ1-5; D gene ambiguous. Germline assignment: CDR1 MNHGY and CDR2 SAAAGT. V lost 7 bases to trimming and J lost 3 bases, with 7 bases between them. The CDR3 is 12 residues long. The CDR3 loop is CASIPYNQPQHF. CDR3 in DNA: TGTGCCAGCATACCCTACAATCAGCCCCAGCATTTT.

This clone was counted only a few times. The rearrangement uses TRBV18 and TRBJ1-4, with 9 bases that match TRBD1. The CDR3 is 16 amino acids. Per the germline V gene, CDR1 is KGHSH and CDR2 is LQKENI. V shed 5 bases and J 8 bases; nucleotides not matched to a gene: 12. The CDR3 reads CASSKNPGTGREKLFF. CDR3 sequence (DNA): TGTGCCAGCTCAAAGAACCCCGGGACAGGGCGCGAAAAACTGTTTTTT.

The sample holds a few counts of this clone. The chain recombines TRBV19 with TRBJ2-1, with 8 positions matching TRBD2. Trimming at V came to 1 base and at J to 5 bases, leaving 1 base not matched to a gene. There are 14 residues in the CDR3. Germline assignment: CDR1 LNHDA and CDR2 SQIVND (reference sequence). The CDR3 loop is CASSIAGGHNEQFF. The CDR3 DNA sequence: TGTGCCAGTAGTATAGCGGGAGGGCACAATGAGCAGTTCTTC.

This chain connects TRBV15 to TRBJ2-5; no clear D gene. The CDR3 loop spans 16 amino acids. CDR1 and CDR2 from the germline V gene are LNHNV and YYDKDF (reference sequence). The V end was cut by 3 bases, the J end by 1 base, with 15 bases between. CDR3 nucleotides: TGTGCCACCAGCAGGGGCCCTCGAGAAGCCCAAGAGACCCAGTACTTC. Its protein product is CATSRGPREAQETQYF.

By sample fraction, this clone is medium-sized. This chain joins TRBV11-3 and TRBJ2-7; 9 bases align to TRBD2. The V gene end was trimmed by 5 bases and the J gene end by 2 bases; junction bases not matched to a gene: 4. This CDR3 has 14 residues. Germline loops: CDR1 SGHNT, CDR2 YENEEA. In nucleotides, the CDR3 is TGTGCCAGCAGCGGCTTAGCGGGAGCCTACGAGCAGTACTTC. It yields the protein CASSGLAGAYEQYF.

The V call is TRBV30, the J call TRBJ1-3; possible D gene TRBD1, 5 bases. Germline V gene data show CDR1 as GTSNPN and CDR2 as SVGIG (reference sequence). The V end was cut by 3 bases, the J end by 2 bases, with 11 bases between. The CDR3 length is 14 residues. The CDR3 DNA reads TGTGCCTGGAGGAGGGGAAGGACTGGAAACACCATATATTTT. It encodes CAWRRGRTGNTIYF.

The J gene is TRBJ1-5, the V gene TRBV10-2, with TRBD1 matching over 7 bases. The CDR3 is 15 amino acids. Germline-derived CDR1 and CDR2 are WSHSY and SAAADI. Trimming took 4 bases from V and 4 from J; bases not matched to a gene: 7. The CDR3 sequence is CASSVHRGGNQPQHF. The CDR3, as DNA: TGCGCCAGCAGTGTGCACAGGGGTGGGAATCAGCCCCAGCATTTT.

This clone came up a few times. The chain has TRBV11-3 and TRBJ1-2; D is unclear. The germline gives CDR1 SGHNT, CDR2 YENEEA. The CDR3 runs 15 residues. V gave up 1 base and J gave up 5 bases, with 14 bases separating them. CDR3 loop: CASSLGPGYIYGYTF. The CDR3 region has the DNA TGTGCCAGCAGCTTAGGTCCGGGATATATATATGGCTACACCTTC.

This clone was seen only a few times. V usage is TRBV19 and J usage is TRBJ2-7, with a weak D call TRBD1 (5 bases). Trimming pared 3 bases from V and 2 bases from J, leaving 11 bases between. The CDR3 sequence is 14 residues long. From germline, CDR1 is LNHDA and CDR2 SQIVND (reference sequence). The CDR3: CASSIQTEAYEQYF. CDR3 sequence (DNA): TGTGCCAGTAGTATTCAGACAGAGGCCTACGAGCAGTACTTC.

This clone has more than one count but fewer than ten. The gene calls are TRBV11-3 and TRBJ2-7; TRBD1 aligns across 7 bases. There are 15 residues in the CDR3. CDR1 SGHNT and CDR2 YENEEA come from the germline V gene. J lost 2 bases, V lost 2 bases, and 6 bases had no gene match. DNA of the CDR3: TGTGCCAGCAGCTTATTCGGGCAGGGGGCCTACGAGCAGTACTTC. Residues: CASSLFGQGAYEQYF.

This clone was observed a few times. This chain connects TRBV6-8 to TRBJ2-7; no clear D. The length of the CDR3 is 12 residues. Germline assignment: CDR1 MNHGY and CDR2 SAAAGT. Trimming pared 6 bases from V and 7 bases from J, leaving 13 bases between. The CDR3 nucleotides read TGTGCCAGCAGCTCCCGGGTTGGGGAGCAGTACTTC. Translating gives CASSSRVGEQYF.

This clone counts as large. This chain joins TRBV19 and TRBJ2-1; a weak D match, TRBD2 (6 bases). The germline CDR1 and CDR2 sequences are LNHDA and SQIVND (reference sequence). The CDR3 extends over 14 amino acids. V lost 2 bases, J lost 8 bases, and 13 bases lay in between. The chain's CDR3 is CASSIIPTGDEQFF. For the CDR3, the DNA is TGTGCCAGTAGTATAATTCCGACGGGAGATGAGCAGTTCTTC.

This clone was counted a single time. The chain recombines TRBV15 with TRBJ1-3; a possible D gene is TRBD1 (6 bases). Germline loops: CDR1 LNHNV, CDR2 YYDKDF (reference sequence). V lost 0 bases and J lost 2, with 11 bases in between. This CDR3 spans 16 amino acids. The CDR3 nucleotides are TGTGCCACCAGCAGAGATCTGTCAGGGGCTGGAAACACCATATATTTT. Translating gives CATSRDLSGAGNTIYF.

This clone has just a few counts. The chain combines TRBV30 with TRBJ2-1; D remains ambiguous. In germline, CDR1 is GTSNPN, CDR2 SVGIG (reference sequence). The CDR3 is 13 residues long. Trimming removed 0 bases at V and 10 bases at J, with 13 bases between. The CDR3 reads CAWSVLLGPEQFF. CDR3 sequence (DNA): TGTGCCTGGAGTGTACTGCTAGGGCCGGAGCAGTTCTTC.

This clone was detected a few times. This chain uses TRBV28 with TRBJ2-1; 10 bases fit TRBD2. V shed 2 bases, J shed 8 bases, and the junction held 9 bases outside the gene matches. Germline V gene data show CDR1 as MDHEN and CDR2 as SYDVKM. The CDR3 contains 16 residues. The CDR3 DNA sequence: TGTGCCAGCAGTTTAAGGACTAGCGGTCATTTCGATGAGCAGTTCTTC. Residues: CASSLRTSGHFDEQFF.

This clone was seen once. This chain joins TRBV25-1 and TRBJ2-7; 7 nucleotides agree with TRBD2. Germline CDR1 reads MGHDK; CDR2 reads SYGVNS. Losses at the gene ends were 7 bases for V and 4 bases for J; bases not matched to a gene: 7. CDR3 length: 13 amino acids. The CDR3 nucleotides are TGTGCCAGCACAGCGGGAAGAAGGTACGAGCAGTACTTC. Translated: CASTAGRRYEQYF.

In its sample, this clone ranks as medium-sized. The CDR3 DNA sequence: TGTGCCAGCAGCTTAGGTACGGCTTGGGGCAATGAGCAGTTCTTC. It codes for CASSLGTAWGNEQFF. The rearrangement links TRBV11-3 to TRBJ2-1; D not certain. The CDR3 runs to 15 residues. Germline V CDR1 and CDR2: SGHNT, YENEEA. V was shortened by 1 base and J by 6 bases, with 13 bases between the two germline ends.

This clone turned up a few times. This chain joins TRBV28 and TRBJ2-3, with a weak D call TRBD2 (7 bases). V was clipped by 6 bases and J by 6 bases, with 22 bases between them. Germline lookup yields CDR1 MDHEN and CDR2 SYDVKM. The CDR3 sequence is 16 residues long. The CDR3 DNA follows: TGTGCCAGCAGCTCACCGGGGGGCCCCGTGACGGATACGCAGTATTTT. Translating gives CASSSPGGPVTDTQYF.

The V gene is TRBV19, the J gene TRBJ2-1; D unclear. This CDR3 is built from 15 residues. Germline values: CDR1 LNHDA, CDR2 SQIVND (reference sequence). Trimming removed 1 base from V and 7 bases from J, with 14 bases in between. The CDR3 nucleotides read TGTGCCAGTAGTATAGCAGCAAACTCCGCAAATGAGCAGTTCTTC. This gives the protein CASSIAANSANEQFF.

This clone was recorded a few times. The chain is built from TRBV6-8 and TRBJ2-3; the D is unclear. The CDR3 covers 15 residues. Trimming stripped 4 bases from V and 2 bases from J, with 13 bases between. Germline V gives CDR1 MNHGY, CDR2 SAAAGT. The CDR3 DNA sequence: TGTGCCAGCAGTTTTTATAGCCCGAACACAGATACGCAGTATTTT. Translated: CASSFYSPNTDTQYF.